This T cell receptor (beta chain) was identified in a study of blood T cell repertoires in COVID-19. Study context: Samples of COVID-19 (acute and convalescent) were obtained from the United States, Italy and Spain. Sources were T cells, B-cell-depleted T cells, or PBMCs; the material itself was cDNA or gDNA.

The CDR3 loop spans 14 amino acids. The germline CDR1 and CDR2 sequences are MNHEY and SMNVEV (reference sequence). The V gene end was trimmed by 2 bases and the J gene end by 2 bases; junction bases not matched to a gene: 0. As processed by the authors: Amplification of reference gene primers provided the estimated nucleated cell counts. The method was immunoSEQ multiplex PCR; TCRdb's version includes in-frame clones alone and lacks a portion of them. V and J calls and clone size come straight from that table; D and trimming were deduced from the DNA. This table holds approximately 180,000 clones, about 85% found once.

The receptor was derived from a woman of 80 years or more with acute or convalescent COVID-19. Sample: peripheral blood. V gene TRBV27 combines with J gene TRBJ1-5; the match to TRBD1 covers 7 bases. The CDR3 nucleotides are TGTGCCAGCAGTTTAGGACAGGGCAATCAGCCCCAGCATTTT. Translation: CASSLGQGNQPQHF.